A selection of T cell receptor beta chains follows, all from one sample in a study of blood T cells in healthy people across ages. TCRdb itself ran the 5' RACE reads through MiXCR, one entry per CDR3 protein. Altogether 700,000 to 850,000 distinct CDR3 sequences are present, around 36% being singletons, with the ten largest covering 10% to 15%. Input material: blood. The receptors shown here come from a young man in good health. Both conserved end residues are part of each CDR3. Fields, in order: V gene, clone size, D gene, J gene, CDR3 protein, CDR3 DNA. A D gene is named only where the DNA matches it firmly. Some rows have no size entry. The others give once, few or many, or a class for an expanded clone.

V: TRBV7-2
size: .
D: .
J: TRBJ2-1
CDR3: CASSMTGTNPYNEQFF
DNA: TGTGCCAGCAGCATGACCGGGACAAATCCCTACAATGAGCAGTTCTTC

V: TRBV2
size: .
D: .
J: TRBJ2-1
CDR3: CASRGDANNEQFF
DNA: TGTGCCAGCAGGGGGGACGCCAACAATGAGCAGTTCTTC

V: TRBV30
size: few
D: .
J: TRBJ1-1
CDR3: CAWSVGAGVETEAFF
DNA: TGTGCCTGGAGTGTCGGAGCGGGGGTCGAAACTGAAGCTTTCTTT

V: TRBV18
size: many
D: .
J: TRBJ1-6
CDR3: CASSPESSYNSPLHF
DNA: TGTGCCAGCTCACCCGAGAGCTCCTATAATTCACCCCTCCACTTT

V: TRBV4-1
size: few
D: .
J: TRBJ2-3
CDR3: CASSQEVGSGNTDTQYF
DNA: TGCGCCAGCAGCCAAGAAGTCGGGTCGGGTAATACAGATACGCAGTATTTT

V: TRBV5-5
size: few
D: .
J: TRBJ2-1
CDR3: CASSLMLEYNEQFF
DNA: TGTGCCAGCAGCTTGATGCTCGAATACAATGAGCAGTTCTTC

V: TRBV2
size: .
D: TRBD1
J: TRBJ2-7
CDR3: CASSWGQSTYEQYF
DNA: TGTGCCAGCAGTTGGGGACAGTCAACCTACGAGCAGTACTTC

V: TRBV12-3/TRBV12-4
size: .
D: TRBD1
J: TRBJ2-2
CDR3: CASSPGTGEAGELFF
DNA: TGTGCCAGCAGTCCGGGGACAGGGGAGGCCGGGGAGCTGTTTTTT

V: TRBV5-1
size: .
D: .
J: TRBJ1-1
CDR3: CASSFSSRQNTEAFF
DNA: TGCGCCAGCAGCTTCTCATCACGGCAGAACACTGAAGCTTTCTTT

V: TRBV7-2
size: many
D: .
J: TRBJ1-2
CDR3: CASSRESGAGYGYTF
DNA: TGTGCCAGCAGCCGCGAGAGCGGGGCCGGCTATGGCTACACCTTC

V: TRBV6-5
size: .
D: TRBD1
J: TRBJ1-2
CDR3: CASSHSWDRNYGYTF
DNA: TGTGCCAGCAGTCACTCCTGGGACAGGAACTATGGCTACACCTTC

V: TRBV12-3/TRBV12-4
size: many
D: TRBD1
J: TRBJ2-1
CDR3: CASSSGTGGYNEQFF
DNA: TGTGCCAGCAGTTCCGGGACAGGGGGCTACAATGAGCAGTTCTTC

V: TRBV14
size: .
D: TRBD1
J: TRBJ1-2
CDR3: CASSQNRGKDGTF
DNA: TGTGCCAGCAGCCAAAACAGGGGCAAGGACGGCACCTTC

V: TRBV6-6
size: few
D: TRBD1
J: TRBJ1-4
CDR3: CASSYSRDRGEKLFF
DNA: TGTGCCAGCAGTTACTCGAGAGACAGGGGGGAAAAACTGTTTTTT